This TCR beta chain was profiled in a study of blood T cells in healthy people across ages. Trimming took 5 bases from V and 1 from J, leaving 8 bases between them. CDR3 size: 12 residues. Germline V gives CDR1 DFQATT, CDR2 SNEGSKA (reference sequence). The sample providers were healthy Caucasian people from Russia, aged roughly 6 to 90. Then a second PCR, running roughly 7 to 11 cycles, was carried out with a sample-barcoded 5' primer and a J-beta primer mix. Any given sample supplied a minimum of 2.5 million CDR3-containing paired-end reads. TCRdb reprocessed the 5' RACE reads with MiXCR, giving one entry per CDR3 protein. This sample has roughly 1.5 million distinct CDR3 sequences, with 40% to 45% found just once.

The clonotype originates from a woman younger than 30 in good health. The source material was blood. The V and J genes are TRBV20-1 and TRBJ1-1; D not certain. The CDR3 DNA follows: TGCAGTGCTGTACAGCAGAACACTGAAGCTTTCTTT. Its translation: CSAVQQNTEAFF.